The 10 T cell receptor beta chains listed next were all sequenced from one sample in a study of early T cells in non-severe SARS-CoV-2 infection. Each CDR3 protein gets one entry after TCRdb re-called the 5' RACE reads with MiXCR. Here the sample spans approximately 56,000 distinct CDR3 sequences, about 15% being singletons. The sample was whole blood, taken at baseline. These receptors were obtained from an adult who was a healthcare worker with PCR-confirmed SARS-CoV-2 infection or an uninfected control (not recorded which).

This sequence joins TRBV7-2 and TRBJ2-1; D is undetermined. Germline-derived CDR1 and CDR2 are SGHTA and FQGNSA. This CDR3 contains 12 residues. The ends were cut back, 1 base at V and 11 bases at J, with 9 bases in the middle. The CDR3 sequence: CASSLDQLKQFF. The CDR3 nucleotides read TGTGCCAGCAGCTTAGACCAGCTAAAGCAGTTCTTC.

The V and J genes are TRBV11-3 and TRBJ2-7; D is undetermined. V was trimmed by 2 bases and J by 0 bases, leaving 14 bases between them. Germline lookup yields CDR1 SGHNT and CDR2 YENEEA. The CDR3 spans 16 residues. CDR3 loop: CASSLYQRILSYEQYF. The CDR3 DNA reads TGTGCCAGCAGCTTATATCAGCGAATACTCTCCTACGAGCAGTACTTC.

This chain connects TRBV28 to TRBJ1-2, with D hard to call. Germline V gene sequence: CDR1 MDHEN, CDR2 SYDVKM. The CDR3 is made up of 12 amino acids. V was shortened by 1 base and J by 5 bases, with 5 bases between the two germline ends. The CDR3 here is CASSLSLYGYTF. CDR3 in DNA: TGTGCCAGCAGTTTATCCTTATATGGCTACACCTTC.

This clonotype was counted a single time. The chain is built from TRBV20-1 and TRBJ1-1, with D perhaps matching TRBD1 (6 bases). The length of the CDR3 is 14 residues. Between the trimmed V and J ends, which lost 3 bases and 5 bases, there was a span of 16 bases. CDR1 and CDR2 from the germline V gene are DFQATT and SNEGSKA (reference sequence). CDR3 DNA: TGCAGTGCTAGGGGGGGCTCGGAGGGGACTGAAGCTTTCTTT. Protein sequence: CSARGGSEGTEAFF.

This chain joins TRBV20-1 and TRBJ2-1; 11 bases line up with TRBD2. CDR1 is DFQATT, CDR2 SNEGSKA, per germline (reference sequence). Trimming at V came to 5 bases and at J to 8 bases, leaving 11 bases not matched to a gene. This CDR3 is built from 15 residues. CDR3 sequence reads: CSASRLAGSSDEQFF. CDR3 nucleotides: TGCAGTGCTTCCAGACTAGCGGGATCGAGTGATGAGCAGTTCTTC.

This clonotype occurred a few times. The rearrangement joins TRBV7-8 to TRBJ2-5; maybe TRBD2 (7 bases). The CDR3 has 17 residues. CDR1 SGHVS and CDR2 FQNEAQ come from the germline V gene. The V and J ends lost 1 base and 2 bases respectively, with 17 bases between them. CDR3 protein: CASSLDRGGGRQETQYF. Written as DNA, the CDR3 is TGTGCCAGCAGCTTAGATAGGGGGGGAGGCCGACAAGAGACCCAGTACTTC.

This chain links TRBV19 with TRBJ2-5, with D possibly matching TRBD1 (5 bases). CDR1 LNHDA and CDR2 SQIVND come from the germline V gene (reference sequence). The length of the CDR3 is 12 residues. The germline V and J ends were trimmed by 6 bases and 5 bases, with 10 bases remaining between them. The CDR3 protein is CASSLGDETQYF. The CDR3 DNA reads as TGTGCCAGTAGCTTAGGGGATGAGACCCAGTACTTC.

This chain uses TRBV7-9 with TRBJ2-7; maybe TRBD1 (5 bases). The CDR3 covers 14 residues. Germline CDR1 is SEHNR and CDR2 is FQNEAQ (reference sequence). V lost 0 bases and J 3 bases, leaving 9 bases between the germline ends. CDR3 nucleotide sequence: TGTGCCAGCAGCTTAGCCAGGGATATCTACGAGCAGTACTTC. Protein sequence: CASSLARDIYEQYF.

This clonotype was found many times. The chain is built from TRBV6-1 and TRBJ2-1; D is ambiguous. Germline CDR1 is MNHNS and CDR2 is SASEGT. The CDR3 totals 13 residues. Between the trimmed V and J ends, which lost 0 bases and 7 bases, there was a span of 7 bases. The CDR3 sequence: CASSEALLNEQFF. The CDR3 DNA sequence: TGTGCCAGCAGTGAAGCGCTGTTGAATGAGCAGTTCTTC.

J is TRBJ2-1 and V is TRBV28; TRBD2 agrees at 7 bases. V lost 3 bases and J lost 9; bases outside the gene matches: 14. Germline V gives CDR1 MDHEN, CDR2 SYDVKM. This CDR3 comprises 16 residues. The CDR3 spells CASSLFGGEYRVEQFF. CDR3 nucleotides: TGTGCCAGCAGTTTGTTTGGGGGGGAGTATCGCGTTGAGCAGTTCTTC.